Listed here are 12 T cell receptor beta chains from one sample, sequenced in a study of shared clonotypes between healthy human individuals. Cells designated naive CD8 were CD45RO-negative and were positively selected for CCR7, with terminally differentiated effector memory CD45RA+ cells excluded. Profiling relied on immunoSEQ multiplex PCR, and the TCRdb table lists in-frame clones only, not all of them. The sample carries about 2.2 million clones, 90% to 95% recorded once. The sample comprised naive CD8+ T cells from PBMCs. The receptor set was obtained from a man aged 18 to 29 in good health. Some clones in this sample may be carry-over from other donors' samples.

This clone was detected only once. The CDR3 DNA reads as TGTGCCACTGGGACAGCGAGCTACGAGCAGTACTTC. It specifies CATGTASYEQYF. The chain is built from TRBV2 and TRBJ2-7, with 7 positions matching TRBD1. This CDR3 comprises 12 residues. Germline CDR1 SNHLY, CDR2 FYNNEI. Unmatched junction bases numbered 6, after V lost 10 bases and J lost 3 bases.

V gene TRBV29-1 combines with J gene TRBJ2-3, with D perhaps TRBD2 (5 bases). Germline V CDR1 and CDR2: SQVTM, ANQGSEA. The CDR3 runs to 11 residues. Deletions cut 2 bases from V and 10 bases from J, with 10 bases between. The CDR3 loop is CSVERGAAQYF. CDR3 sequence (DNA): TGCAGCGTTGAACGGGGAGCTGCGCAGTATTTT.

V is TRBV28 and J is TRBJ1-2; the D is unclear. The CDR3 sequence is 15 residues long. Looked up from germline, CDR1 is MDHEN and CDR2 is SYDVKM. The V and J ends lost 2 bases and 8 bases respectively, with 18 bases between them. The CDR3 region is CASSLPAVVDQGYTF. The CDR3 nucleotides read TGTGCCAGCAGTTTACCCGCAGTCGTCGATCAAGGCTACACCTTC.

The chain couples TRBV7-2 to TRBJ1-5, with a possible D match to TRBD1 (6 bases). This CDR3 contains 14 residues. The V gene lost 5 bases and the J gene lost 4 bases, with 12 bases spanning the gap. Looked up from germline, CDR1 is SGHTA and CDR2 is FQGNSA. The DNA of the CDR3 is TGTGCCAGCAGCATAACAGGGAGAAATCAGCCCCAGCATTTT. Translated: CASSITGRNQPQHF. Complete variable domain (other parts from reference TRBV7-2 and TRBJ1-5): GAGVSQSPSNKVTEKGKDVELRCDPISGHTALYWYRQSLGQGLEFLIYFQGNSAPDKSGLPSDRFSAERTGGSVSTLTIQRTQQEDSAVYLCASSITGRNQPQHFGDGTRLSIL.

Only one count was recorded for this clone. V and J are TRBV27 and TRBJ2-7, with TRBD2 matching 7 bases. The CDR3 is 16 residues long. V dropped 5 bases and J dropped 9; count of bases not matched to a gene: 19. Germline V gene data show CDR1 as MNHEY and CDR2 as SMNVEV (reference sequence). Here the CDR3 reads CASSPLAGGSVWVQYF. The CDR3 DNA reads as TGTGCCAGCAGTCCCCTCGCTGGCGGGAGCGTATGGGTGCAGTACTTC.

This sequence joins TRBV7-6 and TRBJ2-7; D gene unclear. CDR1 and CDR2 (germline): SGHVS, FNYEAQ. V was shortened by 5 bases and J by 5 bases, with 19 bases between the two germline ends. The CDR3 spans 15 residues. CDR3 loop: CASSPDPVERDEQYF. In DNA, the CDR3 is TGTGCCAGCAGCCCCGACCCGGTTGAAAGGGACGAGCAGTACTTC.

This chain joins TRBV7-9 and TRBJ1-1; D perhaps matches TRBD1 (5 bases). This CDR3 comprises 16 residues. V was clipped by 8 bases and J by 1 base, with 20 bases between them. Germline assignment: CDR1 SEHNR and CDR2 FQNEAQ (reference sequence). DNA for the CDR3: TGTGCCAGCCCATGTACGTCCGGGGCTACGAACACTGAAGCTTTCTTT. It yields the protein CASPCTSGATNTEAFF.

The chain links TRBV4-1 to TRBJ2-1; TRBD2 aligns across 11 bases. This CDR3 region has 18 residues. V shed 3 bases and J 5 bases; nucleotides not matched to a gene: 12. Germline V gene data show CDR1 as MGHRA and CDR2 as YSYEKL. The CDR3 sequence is CASSHRWALAGGNNEQFF. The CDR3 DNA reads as TGCGCCAGCAGCCACCGATGGGCCCTAGCGGGAGGAAACAATGAGCAGTTCTTC.

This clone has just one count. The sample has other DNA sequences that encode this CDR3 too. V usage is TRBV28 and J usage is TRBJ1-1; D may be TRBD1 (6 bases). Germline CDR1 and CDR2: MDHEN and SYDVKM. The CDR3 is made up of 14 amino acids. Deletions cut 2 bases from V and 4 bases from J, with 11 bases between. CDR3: CASSLARGGTEAFF. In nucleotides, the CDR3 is TGTGCCAGCAGTTTAGCTAGGGGGGGCACTGAAGCTTTCTTT.

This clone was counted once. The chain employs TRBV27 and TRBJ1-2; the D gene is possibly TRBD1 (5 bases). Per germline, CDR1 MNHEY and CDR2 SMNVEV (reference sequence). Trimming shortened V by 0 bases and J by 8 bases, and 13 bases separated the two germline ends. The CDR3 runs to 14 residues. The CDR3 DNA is TGTGCCAGCAGTTTATCGGCCAGGGAAGAGGGCTACACCTTC. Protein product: CASSLSAREEGYTF.

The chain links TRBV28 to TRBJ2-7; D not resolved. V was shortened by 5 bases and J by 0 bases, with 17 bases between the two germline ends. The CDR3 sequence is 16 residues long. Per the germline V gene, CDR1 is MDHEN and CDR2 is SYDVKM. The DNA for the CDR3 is TGTGCCAGCAGTCCCCCCTGGCGTGTGACCTCCTACGAGCAGTACTTC. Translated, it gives CASSPPWRVTSYEQYF.

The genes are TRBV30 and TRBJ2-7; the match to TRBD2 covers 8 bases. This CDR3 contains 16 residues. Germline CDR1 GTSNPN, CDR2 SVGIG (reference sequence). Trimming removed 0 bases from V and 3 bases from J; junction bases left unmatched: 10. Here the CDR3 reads CAWSVTFGGRFYEQYF. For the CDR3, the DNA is TGTGCCTGGAGTGTTACGTTCGGCGGGAGGTTCTACGAGCAGTACTTC. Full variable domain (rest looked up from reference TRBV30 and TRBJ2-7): SQTIHQWPATLVQPVGSPLSLECTVEGTSNPNLYWYRQAAGRGLQLLFYSVGIGQISSEVPQNLSASRPQDRQFILSSKKLLLSDSGFYLCAWSVTFGGRFYEQYFGPGTRLTVT.